These T cell receptor beta chains were read from a single sample in a study of blood T cell repertoires in COVID-19. The method was immunoSEQ multiplex PCR; TCRdb's version includes in-frame clones alone and lacks a portion of them. Among about 99,000 clones listed, around 82% were seen once. The sequenced material came from peripheral blood. Receptor source: a man between 60 and 75 years old with acute or convalescent COVID-19. Both conserved end residues are part of each CDR3. A D gene is named only where the DNA matches it firmly. Size values are once, few and many counts, or a class for expanded clones, and some rows have none.

V,size,D,J,DNA,CDR3
TRBV27,NA,TRBD1,TRBJ2-7,TGTGCCAGCAGTACGGACAGGTACTACGAGCAGTACTTC,CASSTDRYYEQYF
TRBV30,NA,TRBD1,TRBJ2-7,TGTGCCTTGGGGACAGGGGGCTCCTACGAGCAGTACTTC,CALGTGGSYEQYF
TRBV4-1,NA,NA,TRBJ1-5,TGCGCCAGCAGCCAAACAGAAAGCAATCAGCCCCAGCATTTT,CASSQTESNQPQHF
TRBV6-5,NA,NA,TRBJ2-5,TGTGCCAGCCAAAGGCTGGGCTCGGAGACCCAGTACTTC,CASQRLGSETQYF
TRBV6-5,NA,NA,TRBJ1-5,TGTGCCAGCTGCACTGTTTATAGCAATCAGCCCCAGCATTTT,CASCTVYSNQPQHF
TRBV19,NA,TRBD1,TRBJ1-5,TGTGCCAGTATGGCTATCGGGACAGGGATAGGTAATCAGCCCCAGCATTTT,CASMAIGTGIGNQPQHF
TRBV6-5,NA,NA,TRBJ2-6,TGTGCCAGCAGCCTACAGGGAAGTGGGGCCAACGTCCTGACTTTC,CASSLQGSGANVLTF
TRBV29-1,NA,NA,TRBJ2-7,TGCAGCGTTGAATCGGTAGCGGGACAGGGTGCGGAGGAGCAGTACTTC,CSVESVAGQGAEEQYF
TRBV7-2,NA,NA,TRBJ2-3,TGTGCCAGCAGCTATAGCGGACACACAGATACGCAGTATTTT,CASSYSGHTDTQYF
TRBV11-2,NA,NA,TRBJ2-1,TGTGCCAGCAGCATGACTAGTCCTGAGCAGTTCTTC,CASSMTSPEQFF
TRBV12-3/TRBV12-4,NA,TRBD1,TRBJ1-2,TGTGCCAGCAGTAAAGGACAGGGATATGGCTACACCTTC,CASSKGQGYGYTF
TRBV5-4,NA,TRBD2,TRBJ2-3,TGTGCCAGCAGCTACGGACTAGCGGGGTTCATTCAGACAGATACGCAGTATTTT,CASSYGLAGFIQTDTQYF
TRBV9,NA,TRBD2,TRBJ2-1,TGTGCCAGCAGCCTCCCGACTAGCGGGGGGGCGTATGAGCAGTTCTTC,CASSLPTSGGAYEQFF
TRBV6-1,NA,TRBD1,TRBJ2-2,TGTGCCAGCAGTGAGCTGACAGGGATTTGGACCGGGGAGCTGTTTTTT,CASSELTGIWTGELFF
TRBV5-1,few,NA,TRBJ2-2,TGCGCCAGCAGCAATCAGGGGGGCAATTCGAACACCGGGGAGCTGTTTTTT,CASSNQGGNSNTGELFF
TRBV28,NA,NA,TRBJ2-7,TGTGCCAGCAGTTTAAAACAGGGCGCCTCCTACGAGCAGTACTTC,CASSLKQGASYEQYF
TRBV6-4,NA,NA,TRBJ1-1,TGTGCCAGCAGTGCGGGGATGAACACTGAAGCTTTCTTT,CASSAGMNTEAFF
TRBV30,NA,NA,TRBJ2-4,TGTGCCTGGAGGGCCAATCACGGGTTTGGAATCATTCAGTACTTC,CAWRANHGFGIIQYF
TRBV7-6,few,TRBD2,TRBJ2-5,TGTGCCAGCAGCCATGGGACTAGCGGGGAGACCCAGTACTTC,CASSHGTSGETQYF
TRBV4-1,NA,TRBD1,TRBJ2-7,TGCGCCAGCAGCCAAGCTATGCAGGGGGCTAATGGTTACGAGCAGTACTTC,CASSQAMQGANGYEQYF